This T cell receptor (beta chain) originates from a study of shared clonotypes between healthy human individuals. Profiling relied on immunoSEQ multiplex PCR, and the TCRdb table lists in-frame clones only, not all of them. The table lists approximately 2.3 million clones, about 92% of them singletons. V dropped 6 bases and J dropped 0 bases, with 9 bases sitting between them. This CDR3 region has 13 residues. CDR1 and CDR2 from the germline V gene are SQVTM and ANQGSEA. This chain connects TRBV29-1 to TRBJ1-5, with TRBD1 as a possible D gene (5 bases). The sequencing sample was made of naive CD4+ T cells from PBMCs. Subset here: CD45RA+ positively selected. The sequence was obtained from a man between 18 and 35 years old in good health. Some clones in this sample may be carry-over from other donors' samples. This CDR3 reads CSVQTASNQPQHF. For the CDR3, the DNA is TGCAGCGTACAGACAGCTAGCAATCAGCCCCAGCATTTT.